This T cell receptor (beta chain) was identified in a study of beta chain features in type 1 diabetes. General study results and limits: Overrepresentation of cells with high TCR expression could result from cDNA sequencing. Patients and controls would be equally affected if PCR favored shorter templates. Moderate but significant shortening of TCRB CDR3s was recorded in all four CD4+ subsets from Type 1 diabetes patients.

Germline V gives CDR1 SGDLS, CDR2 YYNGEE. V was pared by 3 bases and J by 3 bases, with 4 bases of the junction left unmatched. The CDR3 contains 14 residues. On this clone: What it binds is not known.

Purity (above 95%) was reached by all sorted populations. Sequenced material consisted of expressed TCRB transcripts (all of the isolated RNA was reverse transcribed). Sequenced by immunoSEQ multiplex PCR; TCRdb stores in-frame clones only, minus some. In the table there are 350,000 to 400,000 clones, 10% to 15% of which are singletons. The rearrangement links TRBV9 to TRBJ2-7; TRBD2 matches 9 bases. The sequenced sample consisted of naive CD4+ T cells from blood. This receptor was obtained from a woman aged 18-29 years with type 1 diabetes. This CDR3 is CASSGAGGFYEQYF. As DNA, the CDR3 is TGTGCCAGCAGCGGTGCGGGGGGGTTCTACGAGCAGTACTTC.